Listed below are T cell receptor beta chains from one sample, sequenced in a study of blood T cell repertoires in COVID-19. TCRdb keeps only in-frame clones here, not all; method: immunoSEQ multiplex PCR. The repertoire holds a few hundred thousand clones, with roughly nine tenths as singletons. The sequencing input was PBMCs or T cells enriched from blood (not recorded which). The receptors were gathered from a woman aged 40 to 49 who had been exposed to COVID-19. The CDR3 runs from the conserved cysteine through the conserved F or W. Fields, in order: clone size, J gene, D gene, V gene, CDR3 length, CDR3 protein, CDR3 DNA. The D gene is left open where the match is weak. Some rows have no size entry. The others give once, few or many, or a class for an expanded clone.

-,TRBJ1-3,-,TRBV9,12,CASSVARDTIYF,TGTGCCAGCAGCGTAGCTCGGGACACCATATATTTT
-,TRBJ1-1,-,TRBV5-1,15,CASSLTPGRAHEAFF,TGCGCCAGCAGCTTAACCCCCGGGAGGGCTCATGAAGCTTTCTTT
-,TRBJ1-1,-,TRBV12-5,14,CASGAGTFNTEAFF,TGTGCTAGTGGGGCCGGGACTTTCAACACTGAAGCTTTCTTT
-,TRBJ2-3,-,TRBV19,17,CASSIRGIRHSTDTQYF,TGTGCCAGTAGTATCCGAGGCATCCGTCATAGCACAGATACGCAGTATTTT
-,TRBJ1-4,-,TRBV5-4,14,CASSWGPTGEKLFF,TGTGCCAGCAGCTGGGGTCCGACGGGGGAAAAACTGTTTTTT
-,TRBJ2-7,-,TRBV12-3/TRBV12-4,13,CASSLQVLYEQYF,TGTGCCAGCAGTCTACAGGTCCTCTACGAGCAGTACTTC
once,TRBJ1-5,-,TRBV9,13,CASSVVADQPQHF,TGTGCCAGCAGCGTAGTGGCGGATCAGCCCCAGCATTTT
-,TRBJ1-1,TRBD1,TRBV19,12,CASSDRVTEAFF,TGTGCCAGTAGTGACAGGGTCACTGAAGCTTTCTTT
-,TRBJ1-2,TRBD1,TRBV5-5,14,CASSYVQGRIGYTF,TGTGCCAGCAGCTACGTACAGGGGAGAATTGGCTACACCTTC
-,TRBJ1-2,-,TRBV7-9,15,CASSLADRSSYGYTF,TGTGCCAGCAGCTTAGCGGACAGATCCTCCTATGGCTACACCTTC
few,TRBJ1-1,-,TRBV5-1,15,CASTLSGGTNTEAFF,TGCGCCAGCACCCTCTCCGGCGGCACGAACACTGAAGCTTTCTTT
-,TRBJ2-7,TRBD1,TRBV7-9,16,CASIPAPDRPPYEQYF,TGTGCCAGCATTCCCGCCCCGGACAGGCCGCCCTACGAGCAGTACTTC
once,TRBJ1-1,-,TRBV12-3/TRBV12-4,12,CASSLMSGGAFF,TGTGCCAGCAGTTTGATGTCGGGTGGAGCTTTCTTT
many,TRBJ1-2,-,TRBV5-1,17,CASQPGLSNEANYGYTF,TGCGCCAGCCAACCGGGACTTTCCAATGAGGCTAACTATGGCTACACCTTC
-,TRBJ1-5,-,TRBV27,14,CASSLTAYNQPQHF,TGTGCCAGCAGCTTGACAGCGTACAATCAGCCCCAGCATTTT
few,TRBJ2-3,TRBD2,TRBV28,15,CASSGTGGGTDTQYF,TGTGCCAGCAGTGGGACGGGAGGGGGCACAGATACGCAGTATTTT
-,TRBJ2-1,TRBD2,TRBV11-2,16,CASSSNPGLVLNEQFF,TGTGCCAGCAGCTCAAACCCGGGACTAGTTTTAAATGAGCAGTTCTTC
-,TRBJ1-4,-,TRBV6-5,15,CASRRVIATNEKLFF,TGTGCCAGTCGGAGAGTAATTGCAACTAATGAAAAACTGTTTTTT
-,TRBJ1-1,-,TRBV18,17,CASSPISMSGEGTEAFF,TGTGCCAGCTCACCAATCTCGATGTCAGGGGAGGGCACTGAAGCTTTCTTT
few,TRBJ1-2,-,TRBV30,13,CAWSVGADYGYTF,TGTGCCTGGAGTGTAGGGGCGGATTATGGCTACACCTTC